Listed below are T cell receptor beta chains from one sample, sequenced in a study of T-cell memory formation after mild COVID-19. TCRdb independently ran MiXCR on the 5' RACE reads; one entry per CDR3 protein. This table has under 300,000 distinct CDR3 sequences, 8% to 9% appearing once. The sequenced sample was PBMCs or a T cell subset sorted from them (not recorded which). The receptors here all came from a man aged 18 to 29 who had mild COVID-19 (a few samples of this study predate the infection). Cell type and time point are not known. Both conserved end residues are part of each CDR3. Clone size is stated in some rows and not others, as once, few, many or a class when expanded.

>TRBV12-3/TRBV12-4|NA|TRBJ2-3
CASSLSEHSSNTDTQYF
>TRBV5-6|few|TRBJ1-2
CASGLGTGYSGYTF
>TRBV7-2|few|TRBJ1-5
CASSLYGNNQPQHF
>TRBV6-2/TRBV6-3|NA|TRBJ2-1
CASSKLAVSSYNEQFF
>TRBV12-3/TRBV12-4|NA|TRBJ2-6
CASSSQYEAGANVLTF
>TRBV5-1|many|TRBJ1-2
CASSDGGYGYTF
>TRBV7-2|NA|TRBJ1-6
CASSLETSSPLHF
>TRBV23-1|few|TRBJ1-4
CASSLSLWWGEDEKLFF
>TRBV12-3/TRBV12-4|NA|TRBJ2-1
CASSLIISGGILYNEQFF
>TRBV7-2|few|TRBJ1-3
CASSPQGIPGNTIYF
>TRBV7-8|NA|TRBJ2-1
CASSRQLGGAYNEQFF
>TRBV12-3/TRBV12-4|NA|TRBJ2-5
CASTPPPLYGPQETQYF
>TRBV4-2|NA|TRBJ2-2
CASSQDTLRGALGTGELFF
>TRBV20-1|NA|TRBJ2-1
CSAREAGGPVEQFF
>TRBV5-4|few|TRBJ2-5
CASGGRSGETQYF
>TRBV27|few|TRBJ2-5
CASMLSPLGGAAETQYF
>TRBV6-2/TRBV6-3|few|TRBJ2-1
CAGGASYNEQFF
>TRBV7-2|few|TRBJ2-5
CASTPGMGRGTQYF